This T cell receptor beta chain appears in the sequencing data of a study of lymphopenia after photon versus proton radiotherapy. The length of the CDR3 is 12 residues. Germline CDR1 SGHTA, CDR2 FQGNSA. Trimming stripped 1 base from V and 7 bases from J, with 5 bases between. Findings and caveats of the study: Post-nadir diversity loss with photons came from oligoclonal expansion, particularly CD8+ Temra cells. Under photons, naive T cells and diversity fell while effector/memory populations rose. Authors raise, but do not show, better survival with proton therapy.

Comment on this clone: Its target is unknown.

Sequencing was performed with immunoSEQ multiplex PCR; in TCRdb, only in-frame clones are kept and a portion is missing. This table holds 150,000 to 200,000 clones, 75% to 90% found once. The receptor was isolated from a man aged 50 to 59 with gastric cancer. This chain uses TRBV7-2 with TRBJ1-5; no definite D call. Sample: peripheral blood, taken from a patient treated with photon-based radiotherapy. The CDR3 coding sequence is TGTGCCAGCAGCTTAGACCTCCAGCCCCAGCATTTT. Translating gives CASSLDLQPQHF.